The entry below gives a single T cell receptor (beta chain) sequence along with its context. What it recognizes is unknown. In the PCR, 60 Vbeta and 13 Jbeta primers were used. Assay: immunoSEQ multiplex PCR; the TCRdb copy retains only in-frame clones and omits some. The sample includes about 110,000 clones, around four fifths of them seen just once. The J segment lost 6 bases and the V segment lost 1 base, leaving 7 bases of the junction unmatched. CDR3 length equals 16 residues. Germline CDR1 and CDR2: LGHNT and FRNRAP. The data derive from a study of cytomegalovirus exposure and HLA in healthy donors. Findings and limits, study-wide: Analyses of presence/absence relied on an assumption of roughly uniform sequencing depth across donors.

The sequenced sample consisted of PBMCs. The TCR originated in a woman aged 60-70 years in good health and CMV-seropositive. The rearrangement uses TRBV12-5 and TRBJ1-5; 9 nucleotides line up with TRBD1. The CDR3 reads CASGLGAGTGTQPQHF. The CDR3 nucleotides read TGTGCTAGTGGTTTGGGTGCCGGGACAGGGACTCAGCCCCAGCATTTT.